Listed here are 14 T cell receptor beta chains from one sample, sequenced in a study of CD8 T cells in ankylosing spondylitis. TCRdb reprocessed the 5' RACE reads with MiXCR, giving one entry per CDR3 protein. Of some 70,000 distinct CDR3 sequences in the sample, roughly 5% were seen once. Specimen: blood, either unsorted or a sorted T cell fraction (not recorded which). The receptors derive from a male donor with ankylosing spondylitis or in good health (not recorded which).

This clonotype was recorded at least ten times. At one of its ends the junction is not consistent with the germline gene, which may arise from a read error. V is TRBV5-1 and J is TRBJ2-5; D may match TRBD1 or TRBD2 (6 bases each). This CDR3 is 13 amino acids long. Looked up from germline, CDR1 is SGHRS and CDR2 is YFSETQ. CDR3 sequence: CASSLGGGETQYF. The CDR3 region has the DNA TGTGCCAGCAGCTTAGGAGGGGGGGAGACCCAGTACTTC.

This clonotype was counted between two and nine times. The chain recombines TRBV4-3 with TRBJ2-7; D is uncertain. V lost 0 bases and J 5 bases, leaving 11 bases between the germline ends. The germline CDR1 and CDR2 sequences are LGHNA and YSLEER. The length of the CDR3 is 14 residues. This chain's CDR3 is CASSQDMGSDEQYF. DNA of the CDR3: TGCGCCAGCAGCCAAGATATGGGGTCCGACGAGCAGTACTTC.

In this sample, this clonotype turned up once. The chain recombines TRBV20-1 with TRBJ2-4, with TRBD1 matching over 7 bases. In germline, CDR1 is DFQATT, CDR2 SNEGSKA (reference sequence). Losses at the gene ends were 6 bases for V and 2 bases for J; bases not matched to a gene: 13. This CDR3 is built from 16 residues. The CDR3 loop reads CSAGAARGFSKNIQYF. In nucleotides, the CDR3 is TGCAGTGCCGGCGCGGCCAGGGGGTTTTCCAAAAACATTCAGTACTTC.

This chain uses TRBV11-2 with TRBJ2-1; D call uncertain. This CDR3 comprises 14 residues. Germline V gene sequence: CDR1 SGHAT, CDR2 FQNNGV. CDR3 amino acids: CTTSFTLGHNEQFF. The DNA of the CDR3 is TGTACCACCAGCTTCACCCTCGGGCACAATGAGCAGTTCTTC.

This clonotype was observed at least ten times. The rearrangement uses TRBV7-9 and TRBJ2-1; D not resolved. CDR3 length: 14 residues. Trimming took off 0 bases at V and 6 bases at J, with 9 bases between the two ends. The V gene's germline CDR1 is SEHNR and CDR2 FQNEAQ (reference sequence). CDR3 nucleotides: TGTGCCAGCAGCTTAGCTTCTGCCAGCAATGAGCAGTTCTTC. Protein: CASSLASASNEQFF. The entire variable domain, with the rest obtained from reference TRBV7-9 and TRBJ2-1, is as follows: DTGVSQNPRHKITKRGQNVTFRCDPISEHNRLYWYRQTLGQGPEFLTYFQNEAQLEKSRLLSDRFSAERPKGSFSTLEIQRTEQGDSAMYLCASSLASASNEQFFGPGTRLTVL.

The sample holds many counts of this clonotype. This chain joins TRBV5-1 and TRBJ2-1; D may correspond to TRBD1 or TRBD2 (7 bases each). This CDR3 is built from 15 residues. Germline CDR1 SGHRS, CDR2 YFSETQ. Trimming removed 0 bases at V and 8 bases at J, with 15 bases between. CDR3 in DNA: TGCGCCAGCAGCTTGGAGGGAGGGGGCGGCGATGAGCAGTTCTTC. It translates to CASSLEGGGGDEQFF. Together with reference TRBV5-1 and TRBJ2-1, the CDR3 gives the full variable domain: KAGVTQTPRYLIKTRGQQVTLSCSPISGHRSVSWYQQTPGQGLQFLFEYFSETQRNKGNFPGRFSGRQFSNSRSEMNVSTLELGDSALYLCASSLEGGGGDEQFFGPGTRLTVL.

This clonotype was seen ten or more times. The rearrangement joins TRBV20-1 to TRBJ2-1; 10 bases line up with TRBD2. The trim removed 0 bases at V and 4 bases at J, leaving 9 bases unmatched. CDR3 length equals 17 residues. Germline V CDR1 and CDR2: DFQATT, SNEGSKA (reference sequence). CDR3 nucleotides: TGCAGTGCTAGAGATAACCAGGGACTAGCGTTTTACAATGAGCAGTTCTTC. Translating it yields CSARDNQGLAFYNEQFF.

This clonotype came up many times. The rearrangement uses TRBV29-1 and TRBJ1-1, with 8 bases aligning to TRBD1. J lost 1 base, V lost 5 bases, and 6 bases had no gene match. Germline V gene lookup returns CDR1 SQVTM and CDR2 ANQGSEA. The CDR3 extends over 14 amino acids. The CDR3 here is CSVSLGTGNTEAFF. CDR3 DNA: TGCAGCGTTTCCCTGGGGACAGGGAACACTGAAGCTTTCTTT.

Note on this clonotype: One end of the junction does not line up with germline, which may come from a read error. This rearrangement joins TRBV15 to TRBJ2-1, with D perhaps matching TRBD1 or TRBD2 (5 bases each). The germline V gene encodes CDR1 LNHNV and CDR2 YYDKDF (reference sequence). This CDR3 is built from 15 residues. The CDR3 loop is CVTSSWGSSYNEQFF. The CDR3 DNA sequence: TGTGTCACCAGCAGCTGGGGGAGCTCCTACAATGAGCAGTTCTTC.

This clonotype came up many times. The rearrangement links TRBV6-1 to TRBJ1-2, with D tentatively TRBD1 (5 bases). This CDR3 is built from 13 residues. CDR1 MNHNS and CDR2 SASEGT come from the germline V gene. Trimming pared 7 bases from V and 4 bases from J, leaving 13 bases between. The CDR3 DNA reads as TGTGCCAGCACCGGGGGAGGGCCCTATGGCTACACCTTC. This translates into CASTGGGPYGYTF.

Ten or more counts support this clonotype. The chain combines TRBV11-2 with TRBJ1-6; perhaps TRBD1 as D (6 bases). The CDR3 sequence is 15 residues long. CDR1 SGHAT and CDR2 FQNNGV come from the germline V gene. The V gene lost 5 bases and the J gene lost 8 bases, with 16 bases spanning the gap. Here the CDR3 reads CASSLQWGRDSPLHF. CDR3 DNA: TGTGCCAGCAGCCTCCAATGGGGGCGGGATTCACCCCTCCACTTT.

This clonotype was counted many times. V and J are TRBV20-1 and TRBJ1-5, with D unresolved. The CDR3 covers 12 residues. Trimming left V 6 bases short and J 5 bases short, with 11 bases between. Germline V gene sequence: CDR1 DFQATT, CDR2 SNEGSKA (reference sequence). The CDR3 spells CSALSGDQPQHF. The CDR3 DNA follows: TGCAGTGCCCTCAGCGGCGATCAGCCCCAGCATTTT.

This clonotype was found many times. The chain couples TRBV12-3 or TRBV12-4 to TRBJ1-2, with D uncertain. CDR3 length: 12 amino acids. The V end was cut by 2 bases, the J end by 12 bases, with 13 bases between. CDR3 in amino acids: CASSLPPIWNTF. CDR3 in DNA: TGTGCCAGCAGTTTACCCCCGATTTGGAACACCTTC.

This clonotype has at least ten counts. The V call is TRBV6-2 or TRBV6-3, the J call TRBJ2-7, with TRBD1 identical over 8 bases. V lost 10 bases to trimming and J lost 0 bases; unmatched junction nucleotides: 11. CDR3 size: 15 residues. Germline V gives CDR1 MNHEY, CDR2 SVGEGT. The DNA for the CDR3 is TGTGCCACCCAGAGAAAACAGGGGGTCTCCTACGAGCAGTACTTC. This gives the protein CATQRKQGVSYEQYF.